These 20 T cell receptor beta chains came from one sample sequenced in a study of cytotoxic CD8 clonotypes in ibrutinib-treated CLL. Assay used: immunoSEQ multiplex PCR; TCRdb lists only in-frame clones, some missing. This sample has 130,000 or so clones, with around four fifths found just once. The sequencing here drew on PBMCs, taken after 24 months of ibrutinib treatment. These receptors were collected from a human donor with chronic lymphocytic leukemia.

The chain links TRBV7-2 to TRBJ1-4; the match to TRBD1 covers 7 bases. Per the germline V gene, CDR1 is SGHTA and CDR2 is FQGNSA. Germline trimming cut 5 bases from V and 3 bases from J; bases unmatched to any gene: 6. The CDR3 is made up of 15 amino acids. CDR3 loop: CASSTRGGANEKLFF. The CDR3 DNA reads TGTGCCAGCAGCACCAGGGGGGGAGCTAATGAAAAACTGTTTTTT.

The chain uses TRBV7-9 and TRBJ2-7; the D gene is possibly TRBD1 (5 bases). The CDR3 extends over 15 amino acids. V was clipped by 1 base and J by 3 bases, with 13 bases between them. Germline V gene lookup returns CDR1 SEHNR and CDR2 FQNEAQ (reference sequence). This chain's CDR3 is CASSLDQGLVYEQYF. CDR3 nucleotide sequence: TGTGCCAGCAGCTTAGATCAGGGTTTGGTCTACGAGCAGTACTTC.

The chain recombines TRBV27 with TRBJ2-3; D uncertain. V was clipped by 5 bases and J by 2 bases, with 14 bases between them. CDR1 is MNHEY, CDR2 SMNVEV, per germline (reference sequence). The CDR3 is made up of 15 amino acids. The CDR3 protein is CASSPPRTDTDTQYF. The CDR3 DNA reads TGTGCCAGCAGTCCCCCCCGAACGGACACAGATACGCAGTATTTT.

This clone was counted once. CDR3 nucleotide sequence: TGTGCCAGCTCACCACGGTGGCTTCGCGGAGGGAGGACTGGAAACACCATATATTTT. Translating gives CASSPRWLRGGRTGNTIYF. V usage is TRBV18 and J usage is TRBJ1-3; D is undetermined. The CDR3 loop spans 19 amino acids. Germline V lookup: CDR1 KGHSH, CDR2 LQKENI. The ends were cut back, 1 base at V and 2 bases at J, with 21 bases in the middle.

The rearrangement joins TRBV28 to TRBJ2-2, with no clear D. This CDR3 has 14 residues. V was trimmed by 6 bases and J by 5 bases, leaving 13 bases between them. From germline, CDR1 is MDHEN and CDR2 SYDVKM. The CDR3 region has the DNA TGTGCCAGCAGCTCTTCAACTCAGACCGGGGAGCTGTTTTTT. It codes for CASSSSTQTGELFF.

V usage is TRBV7-2 and J usage is TRBJ1-4, with 7 bases fitting TRBD1. The CDR3 is 15 amino acids. In germline, CDR1 is SGHTA, CDR2 FQGNSA. V trimming: 5 bases; J trimming: 3 bases; junction bases outside the gene matches: 6. This CDR3 reads CASSPGQAPNEKLFF. CDR3 DNA: TGTGCCAGCAGCCCCGGACAGGCACCTAATGAAAAACTGTTTTTT.

This chain joins TRBV6-4 and TRBJ1-1; 9 bases are shared with TRBD1. The CDR3 has 14 amino acids. Germline lookup yields CDR1 MRHNA and CDR2 SNTAGT. The J segment lost 2 bases and the V segment lost 6 bases, leaving 4 bases of the junction unmatched. This CDR3 is CASRRTGDNTEAFF. The CDR3 DNA follows: TGTGCCAGCAGAAGGACAGGGGACAACACTGAAGCTTTCTTT.

The V gene is TRBV7-9, the J gene TRBJ1-1, with D possibly matching TRBD1 (5 bases). The CDR3 covers 14 residues. CDR1 is SEHNR and CDR2 is FQNEAQ in the germline V gene (reference sequence). V lost 4 bases, J lost 4 bases, and 13 bases lay in between. CDR3 nucleotide sequence: TGTGCCAGCAGCTACGGGGGTGCGGGCACTGAAGCTTTCTTT. Translated, it gives CASSYGGAGTEAFF.

This clone was detected once. The CDR3 loop is CAISESANYGYTF. The CDR3, as DNA: TGTGCCATCAGTGAGTCGGCCAACTATGGCTACACCTTC. V gene TRBV10-3 combines with J gene TRBJ1-2; D not resolved. CDR1 and CDR2 (germline): ENHRY, SYGVKD. The CDR3 covers 13 residues. Trimming took off 0 bases at V and 2 bases at J, with 4 bases between the two ends.

The V and J genes are TRBV30 and TRBJ1-4; 7 nucleotides align to TRBD1. V gave up 4 bases and J gave up 2 bases; unmatched junction bases: 4. CDR3 length: 14 residues. Germline values: CDR1 GTSNPN, CDR2 SVGIG (reference sequence). DNA for the CDR3: TGTGCCTGGAACAGGGGTTCCACTAATGAAAAACTGTTTTTT. It codes for CAWNRGSTNEKLFF. Looking up the rest from reference TRBV30 and TRBJ1-4 gives the full variable domain: SQTIHQWPATLVQPVGSPLSLECTVEGTSNPNLYWYRQAAGRGLQLLFYSVGIGQISSEVPQNLSASRPQDRQFILSSKKLLLSDSGFYLCAWNRGSTNEKLFFGSGTQLSVL.

The count of this clone is one. J is TRBJ1-5 and V is TRBV30; D is unclear. The CDR3 sequence is 13 residues long. The germline V and J ends were trimmed by 1 base and 3 bases, with 7 bases remaining between them. CDR1 and CDR2 from the germline V gene are GTSNPN and SVGIG (reference sequence). Here the CDR3 reads CAWSGEANQPQHF. In DNA form, the CDR3 reads TGTGCCTGGAGTGGGGAGGCCAATCAGCCCCAGCATTTT.

Concerning this clone: Other DNA sequences of this sample code for an identical CDR3. The chain has TRBV28 and TRBJ1-5; D ambiguous. The CDR3 spans 14 residues. The ends were cut back, 6 bases at V and 0 bases at J, with 9 bases in the middle. From germline, CDR1 is MDHEN and CDR2 SYDVKM. CDR3 loop: CASSSGYSNQPQHF. DNA of the CDR3: TGTGCCAGCAGCTCCGGCTATAGCAATCAGCCCCAGCATTTT.

Comment on this clone: Since the CDR3 does not end with the conserved phenylalanine or tryptophan, this likely comes from a read error. It is unclear where the CDR3 begins or ends on the DNA, so no DNA is shown, and the CDR3 is as TCRdb lists it. The rearrangement joins TRBV20-1 to TRBJ2-6; TRBD2, the table's D call, was not compared with the DNA. Germline loops: CDR1 DFQATT, CDR2 SNEGSKA (reference sequence). The CDR3 is 11 amino acids in total, end residues counted. CDR3 sequence reads: CSARSPGGWIR.

This clone was recorded a few times. V is TRBV6-5 and J is TRBJ1-2; 7 nucleotides match TRBD1. Unmatched junction bases numbered 15, after V lost 10 bases and J lost 7 bases. The CDR3 is made up of 14 amino acids. CDR1 and CDR2 from the germline V gene are MNHEY and SVGAGI. The CDR3 nucleotides read TGTGCCACCAACGGGGACAGCGGGGTTGGTGGCTACACCTTC. Amino acid sequence: CATNGDSGVGGYTF.

This chain links TRBV28 with TRBJ2-2; unclear D gene. The CDR3 is 14 amino acids. V was trimmed by 3 bases and J by 8 bases, leaving 13 bases between them. CDR1 and CDR2 (germline): MDHEN, SYDVKM. CDR3 nucleotide sequence: TGTGCCAGCAGTTTCCCGGGCGTGGTGGGGGAGCTGTTTTTT. This sequence encodes CASSFPGVVGELFF.

This clone was detected only once. V gene TRBV7-2 combines with J gene TRBJ2-7; TRBD1 aligns across 8 bases. J was trimmed by 4 bases and V by 2 bases; bases with no gene match: 7. Germline V gene sequence: CDR1 SGHTA, CDR2 FQGNSA. CDR3 size: 15 residues. The CDR3 loop is CASSLQGAGAYEQYF. CDR3 nucleotides: TGTGCCAGCAGCTTACAGGGGGCTGGCGCGTACGAGCAGTACTTC.

The rearrangement joins TRBV5-4 to TRBJ1-4; 7 bases fit TRBD1. The CDR3 is made up of 15 amino acids. V was clipped by 5 bases and J by 0 bases; unmatched bases: 4. Germline values: CDR1 SGHNT, CDR2 YYREEE (reference sequence). The CDR3 DNA sequence: TGTGCCAGCAGTCCAACAGGGGCAACTAATGAAAAACTGTTTTTT. Translating it yields CASSPTGATNEKLFF.

This clone was detected once. The chain has TRBV5-6 and TRBJ1-2, with 7 bases lining up with TRBD1. V shed 5 bases, J shed 4 bases, and the junction held 14 bases outside the gene matches. This CDR3 is built from 16 residues. Germline V lookup: CDR1 SGHDT, CDR2 YYEEEE. CDR3 nucleotide sequence: TGTGCCAGCAGTATCTGGACAGGCACAATCTTCTATGGCTACACCTTC. Translating gives CASSIWTGTIFYGYTF.

V gene TRBV13 combines with J gene TRBJ2-4; D call uncertain. The V gene's germline CDR1 is PRHDT and CDR2 FYEKMQ (reference sequence). This CDR3 has 12 amino acids. V was shortened by 3 bases and J by 5 bases, with 5 bases between the two germline ends. CDR3 DNA: TGTGCCAGCAGCTTCGGCCAAAACATTCAGTACTTC. Its protein is CASSFGQNIQYF.

This rearrangement joins TRBV5-6 to TRBJ1-1; 10 bases map to TRBD1. The ends lost 4 bases at V and 3 bases at J; junction bases unmatched: 9. The CDR3 extends over 16 amino acids. Germline CDR1 is SGHDT and CDR2 is YYEEEE. CDR3: CASSPDRGRGDTEAFF. DNA for the CDR3: TGTGCCAGCAGCCCCGACAGGGGGCGCGGGGACACTGAAGCTTTCTTT.